Listed here are 10 T cell receptor beta chains from one sample, sequenced in a study of shared clonotypes between healthy human individuals. Some clones are missing from TCRdb's copy, which holds only in-frame ones; the method was immunoSEQ multiplex PCR. The sample has about 2.5 million clones; around 92% are singletons. The sequencing input was naive CD4+ T cells from PBMCs. Subset noted: CD45RA+ positively selected. These receptors were taken from a man aged 18 to 30 in good health. Some clones in this sample may be carry-over from other donors' samples.

The rearrangement joins TRBV4-1 to TRBJ2-2; no clear D gene. Trimming removed 4 bases at V and 3 bases at J, with 12 bases between. The germline V gene encodes CDR1 MGHRA and CDR2 YSYEKL. The CDR3 extends over 15 amino acids. The chain's CDR3 is CASSLTVVYTGELFF. The CDR3 region has the DNA TGCGCCAGCAGCCTGACGGTAGTGTACACCGGGGAGCTGTTTTTT.

The chain uses TRBV4-1 and TRBJ2-5, with D maybe TRBD2 (6 bases). There are 20 residues in the CDR3. Germline V gene lookup returns CDR1 MGHRA and CDR2 YSYEKL. V was shortened by 1 base and J by 5 bases, with 29 bases between the two germline ends. The CDR3 DNA reads TGCGCCAGCAGCCAAGGGGGTTTCTGGGTTAGCGGCGGGGTAGCGGAGACCCAGTACTTC. Its protein is CASSQGGFWVSGGVAETQYF.

The chain joins TRBV18 to TRBJ1-5; D ambiguous. Germline V gene sequence: CDR1 KGHSH, CDR2 LQKENI. This CDR3 is 13 amino acids long. V was trimmed by 6 bases and J by 2 bases, leaving 8 bases between them. The CDR3 spells CASSSSGNQPQHF. In DNA form, the CDR3 reads TGTGCCAGCTCGTCCTCGGGCAATCAGCCCCAGCATTTT. Supplemented by reference TRBV18 and TRBJ1-5, the full variable domain reads NAGVMQNPRHLVRRRGQEARLRCSPMKGHSHVYWYRQLPEEGLKFMVYLQKENIIDESGMPKERFSAEFPKEGPSILRIQQVVRGDSAAYFCASSSSGNQPQHFGDGTRLSIL.

Only a few counts were recorded for this clone. The V and J genes are TRBV27 and TRBJ1-2, with D possibly TRBD1 on 5 matching bases. Trimming cost V 8 bases and J 2 bases, with 12 bases left between them. Germline CDR1 is MNHEY and CDR2 is SMNVEV (reference sequence). The CDR3 is made up of 13 amino acids. CDR3 in amino acids: CASGPPGNYGYTF. The DNA for the CDR3 is TGTGCCAGCGGCCCCCCAGGGAACTATGGCTACACCTTC.

The chain couples TRBV28 to TRBJ1-1; 7 bases align to TRBD1. The trim removed 3 bases at V and 7 bases at J, leaving 11 bases unmatched. Germline CDR1 and CDR2: MDHEN and SYDVKM. This CDR3 contains 15 residues. The CDR3 DNA is TGTGCCAGCAGTTTTAGGGACAGTTTAAGGGTTGAAGCTTTCTTT. This translates into CASSFRDSLRVEAFF.

This clone was counted a single time. V usage is TRBV5-4 and J usage is TRBJ2-3; 15 bases line up with TRBD2. V dropped 4 bases and J dropped 4; count of bases not matched to a gene: 4. Germline V gene lookup returns CDR1 SGHNT and CDR2 YYREEE (reference sequence). CDR3 length equals 16 residues. CDR3 protein: CASSPGLAGGSDTQYF. Here the CDR3 DNA reads TGTGCCAGCAGCCCGGGACTAGCGGGAGGTTCAGATACGCAGTATTTT.

This chain connects TRBV6-5 to TRBJ1-2, with 7 bases matching TRBD1. Germline-derived CDR1 and CDR2 are MNHEY and SVGAGI. This CDR3 region has 13 residues. V shed 6 bases, J shed 4 bases, and the junction held 5 bases outside the gene matches. The CDR3 nucleotides read TGTGCCAGCAGCACTTACAGGGGCTATGGCTACACCTTC. It yields the protein CASSTYRGYGYTF.

The chain carries TRBV28 and TRBJ2-7, with a weak D call TRBD2 (5 bases). This CDR3 has 13 residues. The germline V gene has CDR1 MDHEN and CDR2 SYDVKM. V lost 6 bases and J lost 2, with 11 bases in between. The chain's CDR3 is CASRRGPPYEQYF. For the CDR3, the DNA is TGTGCCAGCAGGAGAGGGCCCCCCTACGAGCAGTACTTC.

This chain joins TRBV15 and TRBJ1-2, with a weak D call TRBD1 (6 bases). Germline CDR1 LNHNV, CDR2 YYDKDF (reference sequence). CDR3 length: 17 residues. With 2 bases removed from V and 7 bases from J, the gap between germline ends came to 23 bases. The CDR3 region is CATSRQRGPGGGSGYTF. The CDR3 DNA reads as TGTGCCACCAGCAGACAAAGGGGTCCGGGCGGGGGCAGTGGCTACACCTTC.

This rearrangement joins TRBV28 to TRBJ2-7, with D possibly being TRBD2 (6 bases). Between the trimmed V and J ends, which lost 5 bases and 2 bases, there was a span of 16 bases. The CDR3 extends over 15 amino acids. Germline V lookup: CDR1 MDHEN, CDR2 SYDVKM. In nucleotides, the CDR3 is TGTGCCAGCAGTGACCCGGGACGGGGGACCTACGAGCAGTACTTC. This sequence encodes CASSDPGRGTYEQYF.